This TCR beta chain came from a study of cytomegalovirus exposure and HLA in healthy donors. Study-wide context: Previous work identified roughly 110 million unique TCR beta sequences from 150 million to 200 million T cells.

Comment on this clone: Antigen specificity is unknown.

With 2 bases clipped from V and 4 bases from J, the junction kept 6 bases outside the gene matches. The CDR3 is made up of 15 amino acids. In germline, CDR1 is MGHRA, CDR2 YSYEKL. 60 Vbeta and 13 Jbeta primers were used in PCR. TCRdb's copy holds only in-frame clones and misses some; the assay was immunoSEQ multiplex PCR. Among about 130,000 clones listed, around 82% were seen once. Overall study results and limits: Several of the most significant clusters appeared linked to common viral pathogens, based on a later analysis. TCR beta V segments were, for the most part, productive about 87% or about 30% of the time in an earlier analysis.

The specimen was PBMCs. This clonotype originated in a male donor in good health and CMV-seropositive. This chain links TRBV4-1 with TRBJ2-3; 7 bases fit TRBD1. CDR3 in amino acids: CASSQITGTADTQYF. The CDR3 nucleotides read TGCGCCAGCAGCCAAATCACCGGGACAGCAGATACGCAGTATTTT.